This TCR beta chain was identified during a study of graft-versus-host responses after intestinal transplantation. Study overall: Every transplant recipient was induced with anti-thymocyte globulin, then maintained on tacrolimus and steroids for about 3 years. Findings of the study overall: Researchers found GvH clones in recipient marrow, and some showed up first in ileum or blood. Early declines in HvG clones that occurred post-transplant were associated with peak circulating GvH clone levels.

Sequencing used immunoSEQ multiplex PCR; TCRdb keeps in-frame clones, though not all of them. The sample lists about 120,000 clones, 90% occurring once. The V gene's germline CDR1 is SNHLY and CDR2 FYNNEI. V shed 10 bases and J shed 5 bases, with 23 bases lying between them. This CDR3 has 15 amino acids. As for this clone: Its antigen is not identified.

The source is a human donor who received an intestinal transplant. The sample consisted of unstimulated CD4+ T cells sorted from spleen or lymph node cells, taken before intestinal transplant. The chain employs TRBV2 and TRBJ1-1; D is unclear. CDR3 nucleotide sequence: TGTGCCACCCCCGGTGCGGTGCTCAGTAGGACTGAAGCTTTCTTT. Its protein is CATPGAVLSRTEAFF.